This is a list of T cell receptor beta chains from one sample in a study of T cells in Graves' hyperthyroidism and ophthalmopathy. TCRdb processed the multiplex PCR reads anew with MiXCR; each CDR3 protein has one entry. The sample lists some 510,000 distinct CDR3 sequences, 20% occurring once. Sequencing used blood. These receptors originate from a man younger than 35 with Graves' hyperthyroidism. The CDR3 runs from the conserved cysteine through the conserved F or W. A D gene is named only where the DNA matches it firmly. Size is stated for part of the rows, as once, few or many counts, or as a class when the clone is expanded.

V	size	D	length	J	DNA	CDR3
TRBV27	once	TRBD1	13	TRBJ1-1	TGTGCCAGCAGTCCCTGGGACAGCACTGAAGCTTTCTTT	CASSPWDSTEAFF
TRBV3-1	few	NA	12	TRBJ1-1	TGTGCCAGCAGCCAAAGGCCCACTGAAGCTTTCTTT	CASSQRPTEAFF
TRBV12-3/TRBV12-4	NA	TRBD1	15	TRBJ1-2	TGTGCCAGCAGTCACGGGACAGGGCCCCTTCGGGGCTACACCTTC	CASSHGTGPLRGYTF
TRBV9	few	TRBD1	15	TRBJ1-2	TGTGCCAGCAGCATTGGGACAGGTCCTAACTATGGCTACACCTTC	CASSIGTGPNYGYTF
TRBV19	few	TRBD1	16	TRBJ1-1	TGTGCCAGTAGTACTCGAAAGACAGGGACGGTCGCTGAAGCTTTCTTT	CASSTRKTGTVAEAFF
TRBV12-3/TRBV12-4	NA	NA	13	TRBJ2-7	TGTGCCAGCAGGCCATCAGTTGACTCCGAGCAGTACTTC	CASRPSVDSEQYF
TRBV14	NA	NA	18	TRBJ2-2	TGTGCCAGCAGCCAAGAAGGTTTCCGGAACCCCCTATGGGGGGAGCTGTTTTTT	CASSQEGFRNPLWGELFF
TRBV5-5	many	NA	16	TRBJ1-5	TGTGCCAGCAGCTTGGGGGCCCAGGGTGGCAATCAGCCCCAGCATTTT	CASSLGAQGGNQPQHF
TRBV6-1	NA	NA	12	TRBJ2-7	TGTGCCAGCAGCCACAAGGGGTACGAGCAGTACTTC	CASSHKGYEQYF
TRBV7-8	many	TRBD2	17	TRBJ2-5	TGTGCCAGCAGCTTACTTACTAAGCGGGGGGACCAAGAGACCCAGTACTTC	CASSLLTKRGDQETQYF
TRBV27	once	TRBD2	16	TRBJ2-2	TGTGCCAGCAGCAAAGGAGCGGGAGGGCTATTCGGGGAGCTGTTTTTT	CASSKGAGGLFGELFF
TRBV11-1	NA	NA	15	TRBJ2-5	TGTGCCAGCAGGAATACCGTTACAGGGCGAGAGACCAAGTACTTC	CASRNTVTGRETKYF
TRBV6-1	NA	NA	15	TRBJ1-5	TGTGCCAGCAGTGAACTCGGTGATAGCAATCAGCCCCAGCATTTT	CASSELGDSNQPQHF
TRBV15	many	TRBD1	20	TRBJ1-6	TGTGCCACCAGCAGACGGTGGGACAGGGTTACTAACTCCTATAATTCACCCCTCCACTTT	CATSRRWDRVTNSYNSPLHF
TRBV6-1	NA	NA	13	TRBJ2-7	TGTGCCAGCAGTGAAGCAAGACGGCTGGGGCAGTACTTC	CASSEARRLGQYF
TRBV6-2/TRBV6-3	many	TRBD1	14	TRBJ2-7	TGTGCCAGCAGTTACGGTGACAGGGTAGCCGAGCAGTACTTC	CASSYGDRVAEQYF
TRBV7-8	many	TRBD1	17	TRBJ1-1	TGTGCCAGCAGCTTATGGGGCAGGGGGCGCGGGTTGACTGAAGCTTTCTTT	CASSLWGRGRGLTEAFF
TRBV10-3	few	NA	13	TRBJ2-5	TGTGCCATCAGAGCAGCAGGGTCTCAGACCCAGTACTTC	CAIRAAGSQTQYF
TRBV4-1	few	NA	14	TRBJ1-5	TGCGCCAGCAGCCAGTTGACAGTCAATCAGCCCCAGCATTTT	CASSQLTVNQPQHF
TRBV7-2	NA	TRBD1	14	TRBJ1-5	TGTGCCAGCAGCCCGGACAGGCTGCGGCAGCCCCAGCATTTT	CASSPDRLRQPQHF
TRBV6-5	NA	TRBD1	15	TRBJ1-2	TGTGCCAGCAGTTACTTGGACAGGGGGCGAAGTGGCTACACCTTC	CASSYLDRGRSGYTF
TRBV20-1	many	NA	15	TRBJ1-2	TGCAGTGCTAGAGTAAGGCGGGGCCTCTCCCGGGGCTACACCTTC	CSARVRRGLSRGYTF
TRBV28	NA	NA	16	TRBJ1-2	TGTGCCAGCAGTTTTAACAGGGAAGAGGTTCGCTATGGCTACACCTTC	CASSFNREEVRYGYTF
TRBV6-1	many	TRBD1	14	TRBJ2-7	TGTGCCAGCAGTGCTCCAGGGACAGGAAACGAGCAGTACTTC	CASSAPGTGNEQYF
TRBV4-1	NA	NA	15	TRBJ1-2	TGCGCCAGCAGCCAAGATCGGGAGGGGAGCTATGGCTACACCTTC	CASSQDREGSYGYTF
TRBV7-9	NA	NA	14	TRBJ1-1	TGTGCCAGCAGCCTTCCGGCAGGGAACACTGAAGCTTTCTTT	CASSLPAGNTEAFF
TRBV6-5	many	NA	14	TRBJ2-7	TGTGCCAGCAGTTACTTAGGGGAAGTCTACGAGCAGTACTTC	CASSYLGEVYEQYF